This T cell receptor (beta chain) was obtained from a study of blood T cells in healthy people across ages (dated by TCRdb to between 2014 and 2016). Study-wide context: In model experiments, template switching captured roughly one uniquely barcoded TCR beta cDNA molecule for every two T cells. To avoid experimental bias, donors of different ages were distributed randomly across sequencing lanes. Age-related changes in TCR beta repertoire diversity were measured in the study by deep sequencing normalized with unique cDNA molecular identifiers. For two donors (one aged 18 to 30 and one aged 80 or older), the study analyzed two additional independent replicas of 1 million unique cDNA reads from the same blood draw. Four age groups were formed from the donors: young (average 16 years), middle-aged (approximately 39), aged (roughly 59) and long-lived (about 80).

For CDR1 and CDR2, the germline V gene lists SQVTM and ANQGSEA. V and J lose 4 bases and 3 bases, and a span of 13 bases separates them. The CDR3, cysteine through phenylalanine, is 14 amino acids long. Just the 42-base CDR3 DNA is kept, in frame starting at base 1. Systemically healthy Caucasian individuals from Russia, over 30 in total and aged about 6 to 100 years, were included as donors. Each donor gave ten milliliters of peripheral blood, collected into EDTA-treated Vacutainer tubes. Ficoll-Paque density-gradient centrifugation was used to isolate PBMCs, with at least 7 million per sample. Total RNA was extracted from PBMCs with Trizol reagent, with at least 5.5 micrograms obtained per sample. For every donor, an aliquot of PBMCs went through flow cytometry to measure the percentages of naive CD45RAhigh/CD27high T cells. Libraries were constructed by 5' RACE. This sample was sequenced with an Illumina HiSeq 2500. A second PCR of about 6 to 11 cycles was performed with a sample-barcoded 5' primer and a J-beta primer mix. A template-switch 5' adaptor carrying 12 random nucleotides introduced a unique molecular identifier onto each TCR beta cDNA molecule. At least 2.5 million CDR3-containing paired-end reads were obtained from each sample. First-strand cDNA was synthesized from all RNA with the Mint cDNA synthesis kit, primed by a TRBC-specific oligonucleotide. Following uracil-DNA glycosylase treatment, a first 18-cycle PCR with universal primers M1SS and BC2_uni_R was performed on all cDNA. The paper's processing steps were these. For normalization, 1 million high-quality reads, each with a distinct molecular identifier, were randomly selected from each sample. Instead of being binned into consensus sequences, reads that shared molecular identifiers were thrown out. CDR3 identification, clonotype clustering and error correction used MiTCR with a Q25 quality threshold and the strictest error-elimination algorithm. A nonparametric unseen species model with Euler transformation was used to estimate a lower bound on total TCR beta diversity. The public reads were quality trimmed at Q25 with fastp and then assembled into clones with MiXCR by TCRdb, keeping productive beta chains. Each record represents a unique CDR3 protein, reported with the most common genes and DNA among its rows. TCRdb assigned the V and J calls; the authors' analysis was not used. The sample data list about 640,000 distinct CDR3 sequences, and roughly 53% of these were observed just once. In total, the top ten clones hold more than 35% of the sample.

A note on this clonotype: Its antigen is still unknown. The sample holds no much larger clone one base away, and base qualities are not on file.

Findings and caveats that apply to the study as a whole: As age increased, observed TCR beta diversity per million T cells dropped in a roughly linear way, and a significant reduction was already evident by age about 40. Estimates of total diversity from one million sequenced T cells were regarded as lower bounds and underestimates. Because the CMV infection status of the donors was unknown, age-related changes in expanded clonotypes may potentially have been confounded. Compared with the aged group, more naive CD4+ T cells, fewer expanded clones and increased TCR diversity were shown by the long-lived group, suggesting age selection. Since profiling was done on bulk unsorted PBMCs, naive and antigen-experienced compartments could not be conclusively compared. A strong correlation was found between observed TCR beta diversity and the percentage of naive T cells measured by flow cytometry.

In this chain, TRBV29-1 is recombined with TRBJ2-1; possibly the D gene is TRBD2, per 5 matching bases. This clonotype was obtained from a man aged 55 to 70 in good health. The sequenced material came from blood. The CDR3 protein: CSVAGNGNYNEQFF. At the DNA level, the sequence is TGCAGCGTTGCGGGGAACGGGAACTACAATGAGCAGTTCTTC.